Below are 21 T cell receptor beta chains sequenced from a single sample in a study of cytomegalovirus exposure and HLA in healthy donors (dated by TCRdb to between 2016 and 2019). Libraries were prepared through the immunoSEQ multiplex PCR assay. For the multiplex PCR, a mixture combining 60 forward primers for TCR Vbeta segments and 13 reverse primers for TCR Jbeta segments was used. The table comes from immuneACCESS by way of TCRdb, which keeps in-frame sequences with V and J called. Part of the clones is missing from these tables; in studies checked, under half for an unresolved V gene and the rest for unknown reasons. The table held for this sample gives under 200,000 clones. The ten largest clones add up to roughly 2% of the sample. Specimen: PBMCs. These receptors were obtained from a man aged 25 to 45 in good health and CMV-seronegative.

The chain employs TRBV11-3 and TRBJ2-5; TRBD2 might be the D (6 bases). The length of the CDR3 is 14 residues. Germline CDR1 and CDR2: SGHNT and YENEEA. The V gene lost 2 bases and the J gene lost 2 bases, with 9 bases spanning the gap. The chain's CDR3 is CASSLKLAQETQYF. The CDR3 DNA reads TGTGCCAGCAGCTTAAAGCTAGCGCAAGAGACCCAGTACTTC.

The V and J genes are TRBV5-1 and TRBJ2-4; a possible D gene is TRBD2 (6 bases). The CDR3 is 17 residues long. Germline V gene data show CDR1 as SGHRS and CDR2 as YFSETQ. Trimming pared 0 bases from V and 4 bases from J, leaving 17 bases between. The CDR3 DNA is TGCGCCAGCAGCTTGGTCCCTGAACTAGCAGCTAAAAACATTCAGTACTTC. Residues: CASSLVPELAAKNIQYF.

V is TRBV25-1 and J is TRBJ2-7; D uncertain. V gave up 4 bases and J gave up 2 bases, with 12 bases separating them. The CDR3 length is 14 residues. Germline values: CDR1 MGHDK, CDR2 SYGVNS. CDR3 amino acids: CASSAPSPAYEQYF. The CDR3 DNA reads TGTGCCAGCAGTGCCCCATCCCCGGCCTACGAGCAGTACTTC.

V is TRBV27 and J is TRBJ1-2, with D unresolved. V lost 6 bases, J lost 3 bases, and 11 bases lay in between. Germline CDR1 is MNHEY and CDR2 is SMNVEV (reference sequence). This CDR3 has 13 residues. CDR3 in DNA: TGTGCCAGCAGACCTTTAGAGGACTATGGCTACACCTTC. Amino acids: CASRPLEDYGYTF.

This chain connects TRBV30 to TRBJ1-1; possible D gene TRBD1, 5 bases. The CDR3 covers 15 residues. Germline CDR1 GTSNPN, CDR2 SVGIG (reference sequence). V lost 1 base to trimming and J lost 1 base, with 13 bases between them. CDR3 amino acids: CAWSGNGGGNTEAFF. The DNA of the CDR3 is TGTGCCTGGAGTGGAAATGGGGGAGGGAACACTGAAGCTTTCTTT.

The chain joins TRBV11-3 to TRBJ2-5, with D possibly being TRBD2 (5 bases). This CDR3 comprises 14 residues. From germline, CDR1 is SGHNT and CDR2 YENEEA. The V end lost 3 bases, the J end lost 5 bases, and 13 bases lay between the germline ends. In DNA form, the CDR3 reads TGTGCCAGCAGCTTGGTCTCGGGGATGGAGACCCAGTACTTC. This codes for CASSLVSGMETQYF.

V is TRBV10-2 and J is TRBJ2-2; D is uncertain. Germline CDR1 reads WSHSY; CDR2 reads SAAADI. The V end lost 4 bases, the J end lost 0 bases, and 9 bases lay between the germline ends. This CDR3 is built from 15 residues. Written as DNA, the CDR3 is TGCGCCAGCAGTGTTTTGGCGGCGAACACCGGGGAGCTGTTTTTT. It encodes CASSVLAANTGELFF.

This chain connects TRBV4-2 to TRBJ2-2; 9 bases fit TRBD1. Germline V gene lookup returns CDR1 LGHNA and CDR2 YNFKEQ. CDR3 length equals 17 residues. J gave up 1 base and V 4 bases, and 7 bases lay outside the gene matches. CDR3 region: CASSPGLTGGNTGELFF. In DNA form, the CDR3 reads TGTGCCAGCAGCCCCGGTTTGACAGGGGGGAACACCGGGGAGCTGTTTTTT.

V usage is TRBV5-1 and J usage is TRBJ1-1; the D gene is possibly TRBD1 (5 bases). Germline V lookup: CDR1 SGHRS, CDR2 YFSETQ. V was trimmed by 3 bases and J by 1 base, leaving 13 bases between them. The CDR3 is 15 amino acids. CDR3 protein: CASSSSRTKNTEAFF. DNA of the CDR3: TGCGCCAGCAGCTCCTCCAGGACAAAGAACACTGAAGCTTTCTTT.

DNA of the CDR3: TGTGCCAGCAGCTGGGGCCACACAGATACGCAGTATTTT. Its translation: CASSWGHTDTQYF. The chain uses TRBV7-9 and TRBJ2-3; D is possibly TRBD1 (5 bases). Deletions cut 4 bases from V and 2 bases from J, with 7 bases between. Germline CDR1 reads SEHNR; CDR2 reads FQNEAQ (reference sequence). The CDR3 loop spans 13 amino acids. The full variable domain, its missing parts supplied by reference TRBV7-9 and TRBJ2-3, is DTGVSQNPRHKITKRGQNVTFRCDPISEHNRLYWYRQTLGQGPEFLTYFQNEAQLEKSRLLSDRFSAERPKGSFSTLEIQRTEQGDSAMYLCASSWGHTDTQYFGPGTRLTVL.

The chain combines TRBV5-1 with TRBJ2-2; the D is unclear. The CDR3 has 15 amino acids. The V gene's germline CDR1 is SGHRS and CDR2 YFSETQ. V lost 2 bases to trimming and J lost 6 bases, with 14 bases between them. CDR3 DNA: TGCGCCAGCAGCTTTGAAGGAGAAATCCCCGGGGAGCTGTTTTTT. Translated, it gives CASSFEGEIPGELFF. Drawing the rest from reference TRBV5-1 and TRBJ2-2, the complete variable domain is KAGVTQTPRYLIKTRGQQVTLSCSPISGHRSVSWYQQTPGQGLQFLFEYFSETQRNKGNFPGRFSGRQFSNSRSEMNVSTLELGDSALYLCASSFEGEIPGELFFGEGSRLTVL.

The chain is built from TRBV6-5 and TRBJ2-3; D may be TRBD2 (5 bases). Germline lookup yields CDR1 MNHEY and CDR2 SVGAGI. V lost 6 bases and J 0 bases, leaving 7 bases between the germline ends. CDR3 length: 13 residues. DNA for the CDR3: TGTGCCAGCAGCATAGCGAGCACAGATACGCAGTATTTT. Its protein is CASSIASTDTQYF.

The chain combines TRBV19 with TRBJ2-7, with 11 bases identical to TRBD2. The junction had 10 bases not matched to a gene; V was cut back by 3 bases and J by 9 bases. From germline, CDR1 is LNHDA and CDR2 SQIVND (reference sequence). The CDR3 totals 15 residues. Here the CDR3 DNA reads TGTGCCAGTAGTATTGGGACTAGCGGCGGGGGTTTGCAGTACTTC. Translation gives CASSIGTSGGGLQYF.

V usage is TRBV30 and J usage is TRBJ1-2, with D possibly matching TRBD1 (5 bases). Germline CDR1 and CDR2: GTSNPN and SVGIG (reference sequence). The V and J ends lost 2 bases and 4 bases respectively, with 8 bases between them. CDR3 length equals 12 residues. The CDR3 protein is CAWSLQGYGYTF. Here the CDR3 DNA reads TGTGCCTGGAGTCTGCAGGGCTATGGCTACACCTTC.

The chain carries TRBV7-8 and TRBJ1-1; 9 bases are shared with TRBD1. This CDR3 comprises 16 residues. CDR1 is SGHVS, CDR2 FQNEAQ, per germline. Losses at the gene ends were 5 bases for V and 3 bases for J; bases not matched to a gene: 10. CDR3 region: CASSQQGALGHTEAFF. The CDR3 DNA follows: TGTGCCAGCAGCCAACAGGGGGCACTCGGTCACACTGAAGCTTTCTTT.

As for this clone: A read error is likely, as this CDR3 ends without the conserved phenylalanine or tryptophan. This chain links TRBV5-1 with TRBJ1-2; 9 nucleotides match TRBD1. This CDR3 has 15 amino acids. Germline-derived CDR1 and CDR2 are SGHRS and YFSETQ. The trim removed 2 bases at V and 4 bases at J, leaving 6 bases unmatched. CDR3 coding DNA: TGCGCCAGCAGCTTAGTGACAGGGGGAGTCTATGGCTACACCTCC. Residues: CASSLVTGGVYGYTS.

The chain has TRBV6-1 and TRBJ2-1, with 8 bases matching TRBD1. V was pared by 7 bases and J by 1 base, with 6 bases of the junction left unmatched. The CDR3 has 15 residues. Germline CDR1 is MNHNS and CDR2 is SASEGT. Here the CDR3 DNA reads TGTGCCAGCAAGGAACAGGGGGAGTCCTACAATGAGCAGTTCTTC. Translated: CASKEQGESYNEQFF.

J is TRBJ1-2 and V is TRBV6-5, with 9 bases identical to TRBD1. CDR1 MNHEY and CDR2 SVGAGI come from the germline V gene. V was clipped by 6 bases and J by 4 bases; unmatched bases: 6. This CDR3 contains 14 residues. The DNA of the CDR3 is TGTGCCAGCAGGAAGGACAGGGGACCCTATGGCTACACCTTC. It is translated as CASRKDRGPYGYTF.

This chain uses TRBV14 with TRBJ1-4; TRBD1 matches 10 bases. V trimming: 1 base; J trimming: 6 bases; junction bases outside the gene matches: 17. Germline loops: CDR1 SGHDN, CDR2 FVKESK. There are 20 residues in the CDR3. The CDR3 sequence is CASSQGMGDRGYVLDEKLFF. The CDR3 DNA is TGTGCCAGCAGCCAAGGAATGGGGGACAGGGGTTATGTACTTGATGAAAAACTGTTTTTT.

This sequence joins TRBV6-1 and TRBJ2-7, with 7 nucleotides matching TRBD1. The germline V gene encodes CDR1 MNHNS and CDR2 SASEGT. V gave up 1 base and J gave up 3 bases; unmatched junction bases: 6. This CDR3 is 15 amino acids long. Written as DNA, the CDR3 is TGTGCCAGCAGTGAAGTAGGGGGCAGCCGCTACGAGCAGTACTTC. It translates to CASSEVGGSRYEQYF.

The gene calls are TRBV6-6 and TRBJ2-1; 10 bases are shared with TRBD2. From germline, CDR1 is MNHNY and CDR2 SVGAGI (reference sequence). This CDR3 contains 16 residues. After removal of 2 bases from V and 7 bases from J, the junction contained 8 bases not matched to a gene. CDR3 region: CASSYASGRAGNEQFF. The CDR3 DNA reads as TGTGCCAGCAGTTACGCGAGCGGGAGGGCCGGTAATGAGCAGTTCTTC.